Listed here is a single T cell receptor beta chain. Under the authors' procedure: Reference gene primer amplification yielded estimated nucleated cell counts. Some clones are missing from TCRdb's copy, which holds only in-frame ones; the method was immunoSEQ multiplex PCR. V and J calls and clone size are given by that table; D and trimming were obtained from the DNA. The sample shows some 200,000 clones, 70% to 90% of them seen only once. The data derive from a study of blood T cell repertoires in COVID-19. Germline CDR1 MDHEN, CDR2 SYDVKM. The V gene end was trimmed by 7 bases and the J gene end by 2 bases; junction bases not matched to a gene: 5. CDR3 length: 14 residues.

V gene TRBV28 combines with J gene TRBJ1-5; 7 nucleotides line up with TRBD1. What was sequenced was peripheral blood. The clonotype was recovered from an elderly man with acute or convalescent COVID-19. In nucleotides, the CDR3 is TGTGCCAGCATTTACAGGGGCGGCAATCAGCCCCAGCATTTT. Translating it yields CASIYRGGNQPQHF.